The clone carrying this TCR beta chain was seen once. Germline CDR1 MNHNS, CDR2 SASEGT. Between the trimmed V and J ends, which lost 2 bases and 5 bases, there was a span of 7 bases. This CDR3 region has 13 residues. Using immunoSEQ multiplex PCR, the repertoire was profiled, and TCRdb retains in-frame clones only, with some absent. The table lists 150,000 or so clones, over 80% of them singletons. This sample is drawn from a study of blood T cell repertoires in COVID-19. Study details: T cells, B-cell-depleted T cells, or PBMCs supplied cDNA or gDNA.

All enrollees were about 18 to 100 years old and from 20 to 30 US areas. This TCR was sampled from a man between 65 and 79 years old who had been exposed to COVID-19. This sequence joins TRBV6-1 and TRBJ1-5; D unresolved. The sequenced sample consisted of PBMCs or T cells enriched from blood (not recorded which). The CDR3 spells CASSESADQPQHF. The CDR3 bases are TGTGCCAGCAGTGAATCCGCGGATCAGCCCCAGCATTTT.